The 13 T cell receptor beta chains given below trace back to one sample, sequenced in a study of early T cells in non-severe SARS-CoV-2 infection. TCRdb re-analysed the 5' RACE reads in MiXCR, keeping a single row per CDR3 protein. The data contain about 36,000 distinct CDR3 sequences, roughly 6.8% of them seen just once; the ten biggest clones take up approximately 24%. The sample was whole blood, taken at baseline. Every receptor here comes from an adult who was a healthcare worker with PCR-confirmed SARS-CoV-2 infection or an uninfected control (not recorded which).

This clonotype was recorded a few times. The rearrangement uses TRBV6-5 and TRBJ1-4; D gene uncertain. CDR3 length: 15 residues. V was trimmed by 5 bases and J by 8 bases, leaving 18 bases between them. Germline V gives CDR1 MNHEY, CDR2 SVGAGI. CDR3: CASSGLPVLWEKLFF. CDR3 bases: TGTGCCAGCAGTGGCCTCCCGGTTTTGTGGGAAAAACTGTTTTTT.

This clonotype showed up many times. The chain uses TRBV9 and TRBJ1-4; D call uncertain. The V and J ends lost 0 bases and 8 bases respectively, with 11 bases between them. This CDR3 is 14 amino acids long. The germline CDR1 and CDR2 sequences are SGDLS and YYNGEE. This CDR3 reads CASSVDSGGEKLFF. CDR3 DNA: TGTGCCAGCAGCGTAGATTCAGGCGGGGAAAAACTGTTTTTT.

This chain uses TRBV28 with TRBJ1-2, with TRBD1 identical over 7 bases. The CDR3 is made up of 14 amino acids. The germline gives CDR1 MDHEN, CDR2 SYDVKM. V gave up 6 bases and J gave up 5 bases; unmatched junction bases: 9. CDR3 in amino acids: CASSSPGTVYGYTF. The CDR3 DNA is TGTGCCAGCAGCAGTCCCGGGACAGTGTATGGCTACACCTTC.

This clonotype was counted only a few times. The chain is built from TRBV7-2 and TRBJ2-7; D is unresolved. The CDR3 extends over 11 amino acids. From germline, CDR1 is SGHTA and CDR2 FQGNSA. Trimming pared 4 bases from V and 9 bases from J, leaving 10 bases between. This CDR3 is CASSSTGRQYF. The CDR3 DNA follows: TGTGCCAGCAGCTCCACCGGCCGGCAGTACTTC. Full variable domain (outside the CDR3, taken from reference TRBV7-2 and TRBJ2-7): GAGVSQSPSNKVTEKGKDVELRCDPISGHTALYWYRQSLGQGLEFLIYFQGNSAPDKSGLPSDRFSAERTGGSVSTLTIQRTQQEDSAVYLCASSSTGRQYFGPGTRLTVT.

Ten or more counts support this clonotype. The chain is built from TRBV28 and TRBJ2-7; D possibly corresponds to TRBD1 (5 bases). This CDR3 is 12 amino acids long. V was pared by 8 bases and J by 6 bases, with 14 bases between. Germline CDR1 MDHEN, CDR2 SYDVKM. DNA of the CDR3: TGTGCCAGCCGAATAGGGGCGTCCGAGCAGTACTTC. Amino acids: CASRIGASEQYF.

This clonotype was seen at least ten times. The chain recombines TRBV18 with TRBJ1-2; D might be TRBD1 (6 bases). With 3 bases removed from V and 4 bases from J, the gap between germline ends came to 15 bases. Looked up from germline, CDR1 is KGHSH and CDR2 is LQKENI. The CDR3 loop spans 15 amino acids. CDR3 sequence: CASSPSMDSTYGYTF. The CDR3 coding sequence is TGTGCCAGCTCACCCTCCATGGACAGCACCTATGGCTACACCTTC.

There are many counts of this clonotype. This rearrangement joins TRBV30 to TRBJ2-3, with a weak D call TRBD1 (6 bases). V was cut by 1 base and J by 1 base, with 6 bases left in between. This CDR3 has 13 amino acids. Germline V CDR1 and CDR2: GTSNPN, SVGIG (reference sequence). The CDR3 here is CAWSGQGTDTQYF. DNA for the CDR3: TGTGCCTGGAGTGGACAGGGCACAGATACGCAGTATTTT.

The table lists this clonotype with many counts. The rearrangement links TRBV7-9 to TRBJ2-4; tentatively, D is TRBD2 (5 bases). The ends were cut back, 1 base at V and 2 bases at J, with 12 bases in the middle. This CDR3 region has 16 residues. Germline assignment: CDR1 SEHNR and CDR2 FQNEAQ (reference sequence). The CDR3 reads CASSLDVALSKNIQYF. CDR3 in DNA: TGTGCCAGCAGCTTAGATGTAGCGTTATCCAAAAACATTCAGTACTTC. Full variable domain (outside the CDR3, taken from reference TRBV7-9 and TRBJ2-4): DTGVSQNPRHKITKRGQNVTFRCDPISEHNRLYWYRQTLGQGPEFLTYFQNEAQLEKSRLLSDRFSAERPKGSFSTLEIQRTEQGDSAMYLCASSLDVALSKNIQYFGAGTRLSVL.

The table lists this clonotype with a few counts. An end of the junction does not agree with germline; a read error may underlie this. This chain uses TRBV30 with TRBJ2-3; D is possibly TRBD2 (5 bases). This CDR3 region has 11 residues. Germline V gives CDR1 GTSNPN, CDR2 SVGIG (reference sequence). The CDR3 is CAWRWTDTQYF. CDR3 nucleotide sequence: TGTGCATGGAGGTGGACAGATACGCAGTATTTT.

The V gene is TRBV9, the J gene TRBJ2-1, with 10 bases matching TRBD2. This CDR3 is built from 16 residues. Trimming at V came to 3 bases and at J to 6 bases, leaving 9 bases not matched to a gene. The germline V gene has CDR1 SGDLS and CDR2 YYNGEE. CDR3 protein: CASSATPGLAPNEQFF. The CDR3 region has the DNA TGTGCCAGCAGCGCCACGCCGGGACTAGCGCCCAATGAGCAGTTCTTC.

The chain employs TRBV5-1 and TRBJ1-6; 7 nucleotides agree with TRBD1. The CDR3 is 14 residues long. V shed 6 bases and J 9 bases; nucleotides not matched to a gene: 9. Germline CDR1 SGHRS, CDR2 YFSETQ. The CDR3 spells CASKNRTGPSPLHF. The CDR3 DNA is TGCGCCAGCAAAAACCGGACAGGACCTTCACCCCTCCACTTT.

This chain connects TRBV28 to TRBJ2-2, with D perhaps matching TRBD1 (6 bases). The ends were cut back, 3 bases at V and 4 bases at J, with 9 bases in the middle. Germline CDR1 and CDR2: MDHEN and SYDVKM. CDR3 length equals 14 residues. Written as DNA, the CDR3 is TGTGCCAGCAGTTTGGACAGAATCACCGGGGAGCTGTTTTTT. Encoded protein: CASSLDRITGELFF.

The rearrangement joins TRBV9 to TRBJ2-3, with 8 positions matching TRBD1. J gave up 5 bases and V 4 bases, and 12 bases lay outside the gene matches. The CDR3 loop spans 16 amino acids. Germline-derived CDR1 and CDR2 are SGDLS and YYNGEE. The CDR3 sequence is CASSFRGGQGGDTQYF. The CDR3 DNA is TGTGCCAGCAGCTTTAGAGGAGGACAGGGTGGAGATACGCAGTATTTT.